Listed below are T cell receptor beta chains from one sample, sequenced in a study of T cell repertoires in cytomegalovirus infection. TCRdb ran MiXCR on the reads and lists one entry per CDR3 protein. The sample contains about 570,000 distinct CDR3 sequences, approximately 40% of which appear only once. Their antigens are not known. The input for sequencing was cultured PBMCs, taken from culture after CMV antigen stimulation. Receptors originate from a human donor in good health (CMV status not recorded). Some clones in this sample may be carry-over from other donors' samples. CDR3s include the opening cysteine and the closing phenylalanine or tryptophan. D genes are given only for firm matches. Rows give clone size only sometimes, using once, few, many, or a class for an expanded clone.

v_call	d_call	j_call	clone_size	cdr3_aa	cdr3_nt
TRBV7-2	TRBD2	TRBJ2-5	.	CASSAIIAAGVPETQYF	TGTGCCAGCAGCGCAATCATAGCGGCGGGAGTCCCCGAGACCCAGTACTTC
TRBV7-2	.	TRBJ1-5	many	CASSLAYERQPQHF	TGTGCCAGCAGCTTAGCCTACGAGAGACAGCCCCAGCATTTT
TRBV5-4	.	TRBJ2-3	few	CASSGKRSSTDTQYF	TGTGCCAGCAGCGGCAAGCGCTCTAGCACAGATACGCAGTATTTT
TRBV6-1	TRBD2	TRBJ2-1	.	CASSEEAGVANEQFF	TGTGCCAGCAGTGAAGAAGCGGGGGTGGCCAATGAGCAGTTCTTC
TRBV7-2	.	TRBJ1-2	few	CASSSRTGEVYGYTF	TGTGCCAGCAGCTCCCGGACGGGCGAAGTCTATGGCTACACCTTC
TRBV12-3/TRBV12-4	TRBD2	TRBJ2-1	.	CASSRLAAQHNEQFF	TGTGCCAGCAGTAGACTAGCCGCCCAACACAATGAGCAGTTCTTC
TRBV7-2	.	TRBJ2-3	few	CASSLRPRVREALSTDTQYF	TGTGCCAGCAGCTTAAGACCTAGGGTCCGGGAAGCGCTGAGCACAGATACGCAGTATTTT
TRBV7-9	.	TRBJ2-1	once	CASSEEDEQFF	TGTGCCAGCAGCGAGGAGGATGAGCAGTTCTTC
TRBV12-3/TRBV12-4	TRBD2	TRBJ2-4	.	CASSTPGGLKNIQYF	TGTGCCAGCAGTACCCCGGGGGGACTCAAAAACATTCAGTACTTC
TRBV28	TRBD2	TRBJ2-7	once	CASTTAGGKGAYEQYF	TGTGCCAGCACCACGGCGGGAGGGAAAGGTGCCTACGAGCAGTACTTC
TRBV5-4	.	TRBJ2-1	.	CASSLARDSYNEQFF	TGTGCCAGCAGCTTGGCGCGGGACAGCTACAATGAGCAGTTCTTC
TRBV11-2	.	TRBJ2-7	few	CASSLDGADRGQYF	TGTGCCAGCAGCTTAGATGGGGCAGATCGAGGGCAGTACTTC
TRBV29-1	.	TRBJ2-7	.	CSVEDGVTQSSEQYF	TGCAGCGTTGAAGATGGTGTGACCCAGAGCTCCGAGCAGTACTTC
TRBV19	.	TRBJ1-3	.	CASSPLTGAGNTIYF	TGTGCCAGTAGTCCCCTCACCGGCGCTGGAAACACCATATATTTT
TRBV5-6	.	TRBJ2-3	few	CASSPDGGSTDTQYF	TGTGCCAGCAGCCCTGATGGGGGCTCCACAGATACGCAGTATTTT
TRBV6-1	TRBD1	TRBJ2-3	.	CASSEIQGARDTQYF	TGTGCCAGCAGTGAAATACAGGGGGCGCGGGATACGCAGTATTTT
TRBV7-2	.	TRBJ2-7	few	CASIARGRNSYEQYF	TGTGCCAGCATAGCAAGGGGCAGGAACTCCTACGAGCAGTACTTC
TRBV7-7	TRBD1	TRBJ2-7	many	CASSFRWDSEQYF	TGTGCCAGCAGCTTTAGATGGGACAGCGAGCAGTACTTC
TRBV7-2	.	TRBJ2-7	many	CASSVGGPYEQYF	TGTGCCAGCAGCGTTGGCGGACCCTACGAGCAGTACTTC
TRBV20-1	TRBD1	TRBJ2-7	.	CSARDRTGNRNRYF	TGCAGTGCTAGAGACCGGACAGGGAATCGGAATCGGTACTTC
TRBV11-2	.	TRBJ2-1	few	CASSLTQGEQFF	TGTGCCAGCAGCTTAACCCAAGGAGAGCAGTTCTTC
TRBV7-3	.	TRBJ1-1	once	CASSSTTGSTEAFF	TGTGCCAGCAGCTCTACGACGGGAAGTACTGAAGCTTTCTTT
TRBV7-2	TRBD1	TRBJ1-2	few	CASRLTGETYGYTF	TGTGCCAGCAGGCTGACAGGGGAGACTTATGGCTACACCTTC
TRBV6-2/TRBV6-3	TRBD1	TRBJ1-1	.	CASSWGTVLNTEAFF	TGTGCCAGCAGTTGGGGGACAGTTCTGAACACTGAAGCTTTCTTT
TRBV6-1	TRBD1	TRBJ2-3	few	CATRTGPADTQYF	TGTGCCACACGGACAGGGCCGGCAGATACGCAGTATTTT
TRBV5-5	.	TRBJ2-5	.	CASRLTMVGQQETQYF	TGTGCCAGCAGACTAACGATGGTTGGACAGCAAGAGACCCAGTACTTC
TRBV7-9	.	TRBJ2-7	.	CASSLAMGLPEQYF	TGTGCCAGCAGCTTAGCGATGGGATTGCCCGAGCAGTACTTC
TRBV27	.	TRBJ1-6	.	CASSLGVWGALYYNSPLHF	TGTGCCAGCAGTTTGGGGGTTTGGGGAGCGCTTTACTATAATTCACCCCTCCACTTT
TRBV7-6	.	TRBJ2-1	.	CASSIEGLAHNEQFF	TGTGCCAGCAGCATAGAGGGACTCGCTCACAATGAGCAGTTCTTC
TRBV10-3	.	TRBJ1-6	few	CAISEQVNNSPLHF	TGTGCCATCAGTGAGCAGGTTAATAATTCACCCCTCCACTTT
TRBV4-2	.	TRBJ1-1	.	CASSQLTPNTEAFF	TGTGCCAGCAGCCAACTAACACCGAACACTGAAGCTTTCTTT
TRBV2	.	TRBJ2-5	few	CASRAGLKETQYF	TGTGCCAGCAGGGCTGGACTCAAAGAGACCCAGTACTTC
TRBV27	TRBD1	TRBJ2-1	few	CASSSLQGNEQFF	TGTGCCAGCAGTTCGTTACAGGGGAATGAGCAGTTCTTC
TRBV20-1	TRBD2	TRBJ2-5	.	CSAGVAGSMETQYF	TGCAGTGCGGGGGTAGCGGGATCTATGGAGACCCAGTACTTC
TRBV7-2	TRBD2	TRBJ2-3	many	CASSSQRGGPDTQYF	TGTGCCAGCAGCTCCCAGCGGGGGGGCCCCGATACGCAGTATTTT
TRBV7-2	.	TRBJ1-4	.	CASSLVIGRDRGLFF	TGTGCCAGCAGCTTAGTAATCGGTCGGGACCGAGGACTGTTTTTT
TRBV11-2	.	TRBJ2-7	.	CASRKGGSAYEQYF	TGTGCCAGCAGAAAAGGGGGATCGGCTTACGAGCAGTACTTC
TRBV20-1	.	TRBJ2-3	once	CSARDHAALTGATDTQYF	TGCAGTGCTAGAGATCACGCCGCTCTGACGGGAGCAACAGATACGCAGTATTTT
TRBV7-9	.	TRBJ2-1	once	CASSSETYNEQFF	TGTGCCAGCAGCTCGGAGACATACAATGAGCAGTTCTTC
TRBV6-1	TRBD1	TRBJ2-3	few	CASRGRTGWTQYF	TGTGCCAGCAGGGGAAGGACAGGGTGGACGCAGTATTTT
TRBV7-4	.	TRBJ2-5	.	CASSLSRGFDVASQETQYF	TGTGCCAGCAGCTTATCCCGGGGGTTTGATGTAGCGTCCCAAGAGACCCAGTACTTC
TRBV7-2	.	TRBJ2-1	.	CASSVTRGSYNEQFF	TGTGCCAGCAGCGTGACTAGGGGCTCCTACAATGAGCAGTTCTTC
TRBV27	.	TRBJ2-1	.	CASSFRPGYNEQFF	TGTGCCAGCAGTTTTCGGCCCGGCTACAATGAGCAGTTCTTC
TRBV6-2/TRBV6-3	.	TRBJ2-7	.	CASSGKGEGREQYF	TGTGCCAGCAGCGGGAAGGGGGAGGGCCGCGAGCAGTACTTC
TRBV28	.	TRBJ1-1	.	CASTIGGTHTEAFF	TGTGCCAGTACCATCGGTGGGACCCACACTGAAGCTTTCTTT
TRBV3-1	.	TRBJ2-5	.	CASSQGQWETQYF	TGTGCCAGCAGCCAAGGACAGTGGGAGACCCAGTACTTC
TRBV5-4	.	TRBJ2-3	.	CASSLPSRGDTQYF	TGTGCCAGCAGCTTGCCGTCAAGGGGAGATACGCAGTATTTT
TRBV7-2	TRBD2	TRBJ2-1	few	CASSSIVAGVGEQFF	TGTGCCAGCAGCTCCATCGTAGCGGGAGTCGGTGAGCAGTTCTTC